This entry features one T cell receptor beta chain sequence. This sample was taken from a study of cytomegalovirus exposure and HLA in healthy donors. V was shortened by 3 bases and J by 3 bases, with 12 bases between the two germline ends. CDR3 size: 14 residues. The germline gives CDR1 SGHTA, CDR2 FQGNSA. The primer mix had 60 Vbeta and 13 Jbeta primers. TCRdb's table, derived via immunoSEQ multiplex PCR, lists solely in-frame clones and lacks some. The sample shows over 100,000 clones, 79% of them seen only once. This TCR derives from a woman aged 18-35 years in good health and CMV-seropositive. The chain joins TRBV7-2 to TRBJ2-7; TRBD1 might be the D (6 bases). Sequencing was performed on PBMCs. The CDR3, as DNA: TGTGCCAGCAGCTTCACTAGGGGGAGCTACGAGCAGTACTTC. It codes for CASSFTRGSYEQYF.